Described below is a single T cell receptor beta chain sequence and its context. Antigen: not known. The CDR3 has 15 residues. In germline, CDR1 is SGHTA, CDR2 FQGNSA. TCRdb re-called the 5' RACE reads and shows each CDR3 protein once, DNA omitted. In all, the sample yields approximately 210,000 distinct CDR3 sequences. These data originate in a study of monozygotic twins with inflammatory bowel disease. The total RNA came straight from whole blood, and T cells were not sorted beforehand. General study results and limits: A distinction between different T cell subtypes was not possible.

The sequence was obtained from a human donor with ulcerative colitis or Crohn's disease, or a healthy co-twin of an affected twin (not recorded which). Sequencing input: blood. V and J are TRBV7-2 and TRBJ2-2; TCRdb's D gene call, TRBD1, goes unchecked for lack of DNA. This CDR3 reads CASSLVGGNTGELFF.